The sequence of this TCR beta chain was determined in a study of tumor-infiltrating lymphocytes in primary liver carcinoma. Study in general: Aged between 30 and 69 years, the patients were men and women. With diameters of about 4.2 to 10 cm, tumors were stage T1-T3 N0M0. In every tissue type, samples returned a similar yield of roughly 3.65 to 8 million productive TCRbeta reads.

They got blood RNA out of unsorted whole blood and also pulled out germline DNA. As regards this clonotype: Its target is unknown. A read error may account for a junction end that differs from germline.

Germline V CDR1 and CDR2: SEHNR, FQNEAQ (reference sequence). CDR3 length: 16 residues. TCR beta cDNA was made from 400 to 600 ng total RNA with a constant-region primer. Modified slightly, ARM-PCR produced TCR beta libraries over three nested multiplex PCR rounds. Use of TRBV1-TRBV30 forward primers with a C-beta reverse primer characterized the first two PCR rounds, which lasted 10 cycles each. TCRdb re-analysed the multiplex PCR reads in MiXCR, keeping a single row per CDR3 protein. The sample carries about 180,000 distinct CDR3 sequences, less than 65% recorded once. Study-level points and caveats: Pairs of tumor regions overlapped more than tumor-adjacent and tumor-blood pairs did.

The J gene is TRBJ2-4, the V gene TRBV7-9; D is uncertain. The sequence came from a man aged 40-49 years with primary liver carcinoma and hepatitis B virus infection. Sequenced: peripheral blood. The CDR3 bases are TGTACCAGCAGCTCCAACTATTGGGAAGCCAAAAACATTCAGTACTTC. This sequence encodes CTSSSNYWEAKNIQYF.